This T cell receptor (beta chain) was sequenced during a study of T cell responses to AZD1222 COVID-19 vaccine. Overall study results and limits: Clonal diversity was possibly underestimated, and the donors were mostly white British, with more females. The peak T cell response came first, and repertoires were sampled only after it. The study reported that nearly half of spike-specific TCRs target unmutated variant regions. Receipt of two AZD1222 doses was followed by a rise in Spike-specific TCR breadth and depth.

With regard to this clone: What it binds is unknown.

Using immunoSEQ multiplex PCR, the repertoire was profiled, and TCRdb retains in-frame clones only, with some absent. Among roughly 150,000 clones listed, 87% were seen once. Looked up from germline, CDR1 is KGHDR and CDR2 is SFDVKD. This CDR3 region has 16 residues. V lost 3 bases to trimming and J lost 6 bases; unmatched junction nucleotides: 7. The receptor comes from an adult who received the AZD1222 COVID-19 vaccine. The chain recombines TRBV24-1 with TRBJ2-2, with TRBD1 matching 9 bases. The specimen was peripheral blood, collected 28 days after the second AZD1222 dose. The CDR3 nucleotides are TGTGCCACCAGTGATCCCGCCGGGACAGGGTCCGGGGAGCTGTTTTTT. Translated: CATSDPAGTGSGELFF.